This passage covers 22 T cell receptor beta chains from one sample sequenced in a study of shared clonotypes between healthy human individuals. The assay was immunoSEQ multiplex PCR, and TCRdb's table has in-frame clones only and misses some. The profile shows millions of clones, less than 95% of them singletons. Naive CD8 isolation took CD45RO-negative cells positively selected for CCR7 and excluded terminally differentiated effector memory CD45RA+ cells. Sample: naive CD8+ T cells sorted from blood. These receptors originate from a man aged 18 to 35 in good health.

V is TRBV4-1 and J is TRBJ2-2; D is unclear. This CDR3 is built from 14 residues. V was cut by 1 base and J by 3 bases, with 6 bases left in between. Germline CDR1 MGHRA, CDR2 YSYEKL. In DNA form, the CDR3 reads TGCGCCAGCAGCCAAGTTCCACACACCGGGGAGCTGTTTTTT. Its translation: CASSQVPHTGELFF.

V usage is TRBV10-3 and J usage is TRBJ1-6, with D uncertain. The length of the CDR3 is 16 residues. Trimming removed 0 bases from V and 2 bases from J, with 8 bases in between. CDR1 is ENHRY, CDR2 SYGVKD, per germline. In nucleotides, the CDR3 is TGTGCCATCAGTGAGTCTCCGGGGACCTATAATTCACCCCTCCACTTT. Protein sequence: CAISESPGTYNSPLHF.

A word on this clone: The sample contains more than one DNA sequence encoding this CDR3. V gene TRBV4-1 combines with J gene TRBJ2-1; D unclear. This CDR3 has 14 residues. The V gene lost 0 bases and the J gene lost 4 bases, with 7 bases spanning the gap. The V gene's germline CDR1 is MGHRA and CDR2 YSYEKL. In DNA form, the CDR3 reads TGCGCCAGCAGCCAAGATCTTCTTTACAATGAGCAGTTCTTC. This encodes CASSQDLLYNEQFF.

DNA of the CDR3: TGCGCCAGCAGCCCGGAAGGGGGCTTCGAAAAACTGTTTTTT. It is translated as CASSPEGGFEKLFF. V gene TRBV5-1 combines with J gene TRBJ1-4, with TRBD1 matching over 7 bases. Germline V gene data show CDR1 as SGHRS and CDR2 as YFSETQ. V was pared by 4 bases and J by 8 bases, with 8 bases of the junction left unmatched. This CDR3 has 14 amino acids.

This chain connects TRBV29-1 to TRBJ2-1, with D possibly being TRBD1 (5 bases). Germline V gene data show CDR1 as SQVTM and CDR2 as ANQGSEA. V was trimmed by 1 base and J by 5 bases, leaving 12 bases between them. The CDR3 contains 14 residues. The CDR3 DNA reads TGCAGCGTTGAAGTAGCTTCCAGGGACAATGAGCAGTTCTTC. This gives the protein CSVEVASRDNEQFF.

The CDR3 DNA is TGTGCCAGCAGTTACTCTCCGGGACGGGCCTACGAGCAGTACTTC. Residues: CASSYSPGRAYEQYF. The V gene is TRBV6-5, the J gene TRBJ2-7, with D possibly called TRBD1 or TRBD2 (5 bases each). This CDR3 comprises 15 residues. V gave up 0 bases and J gave up 2 bases, with 11 bases separating them. Germline lookup yields CDR1 MNHEY and CDR2 SVGAGI.

This rearrangement joins TRBV4-3 to TRBJ2-5; D may match TRBD1 or TRBD2 (5 bases each). Germline V lookup: CDR1 LGHNA, CDR2 YSLEER. V lost 3 bases, J lost 5 bases, and 13 bases lay in between. This CDR3 comprises 14 residues. DNA of the CDR3: TGCGCCAGCAGCCACTCATCGGGGCGGGAGACCCAGTACTTC. Translation: CASSHSSGRETQYF.

The chain uses TRBV27 and TRBJ2-1; D is perhaps TRBD1 or TRBD2 (5 bases each). Trimming took off 5 bases at V and 0 bases at J, with 11 bases between the two ends. Germline CDR1 reads MNHEY; CDR2 reads SMNVEV (reference sequence). This CDR3 region has 15 residues. The CDR3 DNA sequence: TGTGCCAGCAGTCCGGGACCCAACTCCTACAATGAGCAGTTCTTC. Translating it yields CASSPGPNSYNEQFF.

Only one count was recorded for this clone. The chain combines TRBV28 with TRBJ2-7; D is perhaps TRBD1 (6 bases). Trimming left V 5 bases short and J 10 bases short, with 15 bases between. The CDR3 consists of 12 residues. Germline values: CDR1 MDHEN, CDR2 SYDVKM. CDR3 loop: CASSPNRDIQYF. CDR3 nucleotides: TGTGCCAGCAGTCCGAACCGGGACATCCAGTACTTC.

The chain uses TRBV27 and TRBJ1-6, with D possibly TRBD1 on 5 matching bases. This CDR3 contains 16 residues. The V gene's germline CDR1 is MNHEY and CDR2 SMNVEV (reference sequence). V gave up 1 base and J gave up 3 bases, with 10 bases separating them. For the CDR3, the DNA is TGTGCCAGCAGTTTATGGGGGAGCCTCTATAATTCACCCCTCCACTTT. Translating it yields CASSLWGSLYNSPLHF.

The chain recombines TRBV27 with TRBJ2-1; 7 bases align to TRBD2. The germline CDR1 and CDR2 sequences are MNHEY and SMNVEV (reference sequence). The length of the CDR3 is 14 residues. The junction had 17 bases not matched to a gene; V was cut back by 6 bases and J by 15 bases. DNA of the CDR3: TGTGCCAGCAGCCTCACCGGATTAAGCGGGGAGTGGTTCTTC. It yields the protein CASSLTGLSGEWFF.

This chain links TRBV10-1 with TRBJ1-3, with 8 bases lining up with TRBD1. The CDR3 runs 14 residues. With V trimmed by 6 bases and J by 1 base, 2 bases remained unmatched. Germline-derived CDR1 and CDR2 are WNHNN and SYGVQD (reference sequence). The CDR3 sequence is CASRGQVSGNTIYF. For the CDR3, the DNA is TGCGCCAGCAGGGGACAGGTATCTGGAAACACCATATATTTT.

V is TRBV4-1 and J is TRBJ2-1; 8 positions match TRBD1. The CDR3 runs 17 residues. Germline CDR1 is MGHRA and CDR2 is YSYEKL. V was clipped by 0 bases and J by 3 bases; unmatched bases: 7. CDR3 coding DNA: TGCGCCAGCAGCCAAGATCCAGGACAGGGAATCTACAATGAGCAGTTCTTC. Translated, it gives CASSQDPGQGIYNEQFF.

V usage is TRBV19 and J usage is TRBJ2-2, with 10 bases identical to TRBD2. Germline V gene data show CDR1 as LNHDA and CDR2 as SQIVND (reference sequence). Trimming took 8 bases from V and 3 from J; bases not matched to a gene: 3. The CDR3 consists of 14 residues. The CDR3 DNA sequence: TGTGCCAGTCTTGGGACTAGCGACACCGGGGAGCTGTTTTTT. Translation: CASLGTSDTGELFF.

The CDR3: CASSHTGSNTEAFF. CDR3 nucleotide sequence: TGTGCCAGCTCACACACCGGGTCGAACACTGAAGCTTTCTTT. The V call is TRBV18, the J call TRBJ1-1, with D unclear. The CDR3 totals 14 residues. Germline values: CDR1 KGHSH, CDR2 LQKENI. Trimming removed 4 bases at V and 1 base at J, with 10 bases between. Supplemented by reference TRBV18 and TRBJ1-1, the full variable domain reads NAGVMQNPRHLVRRRGQEARLRCSPMKGHSHVYWYRQLPEEGLKFMVYLQKENIIDESGMPKERFSAEFPKEGPSILRIQQVVRGDSAAYFCASSHTGSNTEAFFGQGTRLTVV.

This chain's CDR3 is CASSLSVATNEKLFF. In DNA, the CDR3 is TGTGCCAGCTCCCTTTCCGTTGCAACTAATGAAAAACTGTTTTTT. The gene calls are TRBV27 and TRBJ1-4, with D unclear. Germline assignment: CDR1 MNHEY and CDR2 SMNVEV (reference sequence). V dropped 8 bases and J dropped 0 bases, with 13 bases sitting between them. The CDR3 sequence is 15 residues long.

The rearrangement joins TRBV27 to TRBJ2-6, with D perhaps matching TRBD1 or TRBD2 (5 bases each). There are 17 residues in the CDR3. V shed 8 bases and J shed 1 base, with 18 bases lying between them. CDR1 is MNHEY, CDR2 SMNVEV, per germline (reference sequence). The CDR3 region has the DNA TGTGCCAGCGGATCCGGGACGGATTTTTCTGGGGCCAACGTCCTGACTTTC. Translating it yields CASGSGTDFSGANVLTF.

CDR3 protein: CASSQDRGSGQPQHF. DNA for the CDR3: TGCGCCAGCAGCCAAGATCGAGGGTCGGGTCAGCCCCAGCATTTT. V gene TRBV4-3 combines with J gene TRBJ1-5; D not certain. The ends were cut back, 0 bases at V and 6 bases at J, with 12 bases in the middle. Germline V CDR1 and CDR2: LGHNA, YSLEER. The CDR3 runs 15 residues.

This chain joins TRBV7-9 and TRBJ2-5, with D uncertain. Trimming took 1 base from V and 2 from J, leaving 14 bases between them. The CDR3 extends over 16 amino acids. CDR1 is SEHNR, CDR2 FQNEAQ, per germline (reference sequence). DNA of the CDR3: TGTGCCAGCAGCTTAGACGGTGCAGGTTTACAAGAGACCCAGTACTTC. Protein product: CASSLDGAGLQETQYF.

This CDR3 is CASRPTSSKGDEQFF. CDR3 DNA: TGTGCCAGCAGGCCGACTAGCTCAAAGGGCGATGAGCAGTTCTTC. The chain links TRBV2 to TRBJ2-1; TRBD2 matches 7 bases. Trimming at V came to 6 bases and at J to 8 bases, leaving 13 bases not matched to a gene. This CDR3 spans 15 amino acids. Germline V lookup: CDR1 SNHLY, CDR2 FYNNEI.

Comment on this clone: The same CDR3 arises from other DNA sequences in this sample as well. The chain uses TRBV4-1 and TRBJ2-7, with 8 bases identical to TRBD1. V lost 2 bases to trimming and J lost 0 bases; unmatched junction nucleotides: 3. The CDR3 has 15 residues. The germline V gene encodes CDR1 MGHRA and CDR2 YSYEKL. The chain's CDR3 is CASSQTGGGSYEQYF. The CDR3 DNA reads as TGCGCCAGCAGCCAAACAGGGGGTGGCTCCTACGAGCAGTACTTC.

The chain combines TRBV5-1 with TRBJ2-5, with a tentative D call TRBD1 (5 bases). CDR1 is SGHRS, CDR2 YFSETQ, per germline. Trimming removed 0 bases from V and 1 base from J, with 10 bases in between. This CDR3 region has 15 residues. The CDR3 nucleotides read TGCGCCAGCAGCTTGGCCGACAGTTTCCAAGAGACCCAGTACTTC. Protein product: CASSLADSFQETQYF.